A selection of T cell receptor beta chains follows, all from one sample in a study of vaccination and CD4 T cells after COVID-19. Their antigens remain unidentified. TCRdb re-called the PCR reads with MiXCR, one entry per CDR3 protein. Of some 22,000 distinct CDR3 sequences listed, about 53% were seen once; the top ten hold around 3%. What was sequenced was CD4+ T cells from blood, cultured in vitro. Receptor source: a human donor who had recovered from COVID-19. Both conserved end residues are part of each CDR3. A D gene is named only where the DNA matches it firmly. Not all rows give a size; the values are once, few, many and, for expanded clones, a class.

clone size	D gene	J gene	V gene	CDR3 protein	CDR3 DNA
NA	TRBD1	TRBJ2-3	TRBV7-8	CASSFETGGTDTQYF	TGTGCCAGCAGCTTCGAGACAGGGGGCACAGATACGCAGTATTTT
few	NA	TRBJ1-2	TRBV7-3	CASSLTRNDGYTF	TGTGCCAGCAGCTTAACGAGGAACGACGGCTACACCTTC
NA	NA	TRBJ2-3	TRBV20-1	CSAFFYTNTQYF	TGCAGTGCCTTCTTCTACACAAATACGCAGTATTTT
few	NA	TRBJ2-2	TRBV11-3	CAIGIWSGGELFF	TGTGCCATAGGAATCTGGAGCGGCGGGGAGCTGTTTTTT
NA	NA	TRBJ1-6	TRBV10-2	CASSESRGAGVTSPLHF	TGCGCCAGCAGTGAGTCCAGAGGGGCGGGTGTGACTTCACCCCTCCACTTT
NA	NA	TRBJ2-3	TRBV6-1	CASSKPGSDTQYF	TGTGCCAGCAGTAAGCCGGGATCAGATACGCAGTATTTT
NA	NA	TRBJ1-2	TRBV29-1	CSVSGRVGGYTF	TGCAGCGTGTCGGGCAGGGTGGGTGGCTACACCTTC
few	TRBD2	TRBJ2-3	TRBV27	CASSLGLAADTQYF	TGTGCCAGCAGTCTGGGACTAGCGGCAGATACGCAGTATTTT
NA	TRBD2	TRBJ2-7	TRBV6-2/TRBV6-3	CASSWASGYEQYF	TGTGCCAGCAGTTGGGCTAGCGGCTACGAGCAGTACTTC
NA	TRBD1	TRBJ2-7	TRBV7-2	CASSSAGQGIYEQYF	TGTGCCAGCAGCTCGGCTGGACAGGGAATCTACGAGCAGTACTTC
NA	NA	TRBJ2-7	TRBV6-5	CASSYSTPDSTYEQYF	TGTGCCAGCAGTTACTCGACCCCAGACAGTACCTACGAGCAGTACTTC
once	TRBD2	TRBJ2-3	TRBV7-3	CASSYLAGGRTDTQYF	TGTGCCAGCAGCTACTTAGCGGGGGGGCGAACAGATACGCAGTATTTT
NA	TRBD2	TRBJ2-1	TRBV27	CASSLGAGPAGEQFF	TGTGCCAGCAGTTTAGGGGCGGGTCCAGCGGGGGAGCAGTTCTTC
NA	TRBD1	TRBJ1-2	TRBV7-2	CASSRDRERRRYGYTF	TGTGCCAGCAGCCGGGACAGGGAAAGGAGAAGGTATGGCTACACCTTC
NA	NA	TRBJ2-5	TRBV21-1	CATPPGTGSGGSGETQYF	TGTGCCACCCCCCCCGGGACAGGGAGTGGAGGGAGCGGGGAGACCCAGTACTTC
NA	NA	TRBJ1-5	TRBV6-1	CASRRDGSNQPQHF	TGTGCCAGCAGACGGGACGGTAGCAATCAGCCCCAGCATTTT
NA	NA	TRBJ2-5	TRBV11-3	CASSLAEWGASNQETQYF	TGTGCCAGCAGCTTAGCCGAATGGGGAGCTAGTAACCAAGAGACCCAGTACTTC
NA	NA	TRBJ2-5	TRBV9	CASSVAGTGETQYF	TGTGCCAGCAGCGTAGCTGGGACCGGGGAGACCCAGTACTTC
NA	NA	TRBJ1-4	TRBV27	CASRDYGAANEKLFF	TGTGCCAGCAGGGATTATGGCGCAGCTAATGAAAAACTGTTTTTT
NA	TRBD1	TRBJ1-2	TRBV6-1	CATVRTGRPNYGYTF	TGTGCCACGGTTAGGACAGGTAGACCCAACTATGGCTACACCTTC
few	NA	TRBJ2-7	TRBV2	CASSVRGRSYEQYF	TGTGCCAGCAGTGTAAGGGGCCGCTCCTACGAGCAGTACTTT
few	NA	TRBJ1-2	TRBV5-3	CASSLGGGDYGYTF	TGTGCCAGCAGCTTGGGAGGCGGTGACTATGGCTACACCTTC
NA	TRBD1	TRBJ1-6	TRBV6-2/TRBV6-3	CASRRTGDRSPLHF	TGTGCCAGCAGAAGAACAGGGGATCGTTCACCCCTCCACTTT
NA	NA	TRBJ2-5	TRBV5-1	CASSLATEVGQYF	TGCGCCAGCAGCTTGGCCACGGAGGTAGGACAGTACTTC
NA	TRBD1	TRBJ2-2	TRBV27	CASRGQGRTGELFF	TGTGCCAGCAGGGGACAGGGGCGCACCGGGGAGCTGTTTTTT
NA	NA	TRBJ1-1	TRBV28	CATDTYMNTEAFF	TGTGCCACTGACACTTACATGAACACTGAAGCTTTCTTT
once	NA	TRBJ2-3	TRBV28	CASSFGGSTTDTQYF	TGTGCCAGCAGTTTTGGGGGGTCTACCACAGATACGCAGTATTTT
NA	NA	TRBJ1-1	TRBV9	CASSSDLGTEAFF	TGTGCCAGCAGCTCCGACCTGGGGACTGAAGCTTTCTTT
NA	TRBD2	TRBJ2-5	TRBV20-1	CSANRLAGVGETQYF	TGCAGTGCCAATCGACTAGCGGGAGTGGGGGAGACCCAGTACTTC
NA	TRBD2	TRBJ2-3	TRBV7-2	CASSWVVAGSDTQYF	TGTGCCAGCAGCTGGGTGGTAGCGGGGTCAGATACGCAGTATTTT
NA	NA	TRBJ1-6	TRBV20-1	CSARDLRGMNSPLHF	TGCAGTGCTAGAGATCTCAGGGGAATGAATTCACCCCTCCACTTT
few	NA	TRBJ2-5	TRBV6-1	CASSDLRETQYF	TGTGCCAGCAGTGATCTACGAGAGACCCAGTACTTC
NA	TRBD1	TRBJ2-7	TRBV20-1	CSAKGQGAYEQYF	TGCAGTGCTAAGGGACAGGGGGCCTACGAGCAGTACTTC
few	NA	TRBJ1-4	TRBV7-2	CASSFRVATNEKLFF	TGTGCCAGCAGCTTCAGGGTTGCAACTAATGAAAAACTGTTTTTT
NA	NA	TRBJ1-2	TRBV6-1	CASSPGQARGGGYTF	TGTGCCAGCAGTCCCGGGCAAGCCAGGGGAGGTGGCTACACCTTC
NA	TRBD1	TRBJ1-2	TRBV7-2	CASSPGQGPYYGYTF	TGTGCCAGCAGCCCCGGACAGGGGCCTTACTATGGCTACACCTTC
NA	TRBD2	TRBJ2-1	TRBV30	CAGRRSGVYNEQFF	TGTGCCGGACGTCGGAGCGGGGTCTACAATGAGCAGTTCTTC
few	NA	TRBJ1-5	TRBV6-2/TRBV6-3	CASSSLHGGVGPQHF	TGTGCCAGCAGCTCACTCCATGGAGGAGTAGGGCCCCAGCATTTT
NA	TRBD1	TRBJ1-2	TRBV5-1	CASSLQGSSTF	TGCGCCAGCAGCTTACAGGGGAGTTCCACCTTC
NA	NA	TRBJ1-2	TRBV9	CASTNRAGALGYTF	TGTGCCAGCACCAACCGGGCCGGGGCCCTAGGCTACACCTTC
NA	NA	TRBJ1-6	TRBV5-1	CASSLDAGGSPLHF	TGCGCCAGCAGCTTGGACGCAGGCGGTTCACCCCTCCACTTT
NA	TRBD1	TRBJ2-7	TRBV27	CASSLTGGRQYF	TGTGCCAGCAGTTTGACAGGGGGCAGGCAGTACTTC